This T cell receptor beta chain was identified during a study of cytomegalovirus exposure and HLA in healthy donors. About the research overall: Around 85 million unique TCR sequences came from HLA-typed donors in an early release.

Study conclusions and caveats: Most TCR beta V segments were productive about 90% or about 30% of the time in an earlier analysis. Some TCR beta chains (roughly 160 of them) were listed as cytomegalovirus-associated.

Donors consisted of healthy bone marrow donors. PCR involved 60 Vbeta and 13 Jbeta primers. Here immunoSEQ multiplex PCR was the method, and the copy in TCRdb shows in-frame clones only, minus some. The sample yields around 180,000 clones, roughly 80% seen once. Comment on this clone: What it binds is unknown.

The material sequenced was PBMCs. The sequence derives from a young man in good health and CMV-seronegative.

CDR3 DNA: TGTGCCAGCAGATCCAGGGGTCCGCGGCAGCCCCAGCATTTT. Its protein is CASRSRGPRQPQHF. The chain is built from TRBV28 and TRBJ1-5; D perhaps matches TRBD1 (6 bases). V was trimmed by 6 bases and J by 7 bases, leaving 16 bases between them. The CDR3 consists of 14 residues. The V gene's germline CDR1 is MDHEN and CDR2 SYDVKM.